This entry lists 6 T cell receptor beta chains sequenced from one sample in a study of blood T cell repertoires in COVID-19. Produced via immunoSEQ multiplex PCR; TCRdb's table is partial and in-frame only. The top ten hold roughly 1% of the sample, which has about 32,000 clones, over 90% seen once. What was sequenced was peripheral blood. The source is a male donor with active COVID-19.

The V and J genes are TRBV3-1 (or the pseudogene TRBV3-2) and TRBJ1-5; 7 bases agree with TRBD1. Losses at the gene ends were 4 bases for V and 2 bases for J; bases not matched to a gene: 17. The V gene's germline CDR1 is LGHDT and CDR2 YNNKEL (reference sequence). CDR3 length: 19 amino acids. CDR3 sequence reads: CASSPGYPSGGQGNQPQHF. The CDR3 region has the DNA TGTGCCAGCAGCCCCGGCTACCCTTCAGGGGGACAAGGCAATCAGCCCCAGCATTTT.

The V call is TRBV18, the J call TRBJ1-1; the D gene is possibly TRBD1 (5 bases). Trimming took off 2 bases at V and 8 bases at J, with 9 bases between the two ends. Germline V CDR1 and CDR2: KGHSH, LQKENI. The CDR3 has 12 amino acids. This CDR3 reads CASSPWGLEAFF. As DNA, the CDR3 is TGTGCCAGCTCACCATGGGGCCTGGAAGCTTTCTTT.

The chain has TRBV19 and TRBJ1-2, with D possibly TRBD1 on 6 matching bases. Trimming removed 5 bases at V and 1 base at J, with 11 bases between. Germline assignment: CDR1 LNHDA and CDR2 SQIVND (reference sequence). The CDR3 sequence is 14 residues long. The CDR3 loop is CASSAGQLNYGYTF. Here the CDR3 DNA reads TGTGCCAGTAGTGCTGGACAGCTTAACTATGGCTACACCTTC. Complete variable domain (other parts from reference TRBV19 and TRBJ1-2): DGGITQSPKYLFRKEGQNVTLSCEQNLNHDAMYWYRQDPGQGLRLIYYSQIVNDFQKGDIAEGYSVSREKKESFPLTVTSAQKNPTAFYLCASSAGQLNYGYTFGSGTRLTVV.

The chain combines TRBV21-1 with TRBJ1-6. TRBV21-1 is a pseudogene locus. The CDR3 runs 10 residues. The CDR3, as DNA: TGTGCCAGCAGCCCCCTTCCCCTCCACTTT. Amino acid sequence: CASSPLPLHF.

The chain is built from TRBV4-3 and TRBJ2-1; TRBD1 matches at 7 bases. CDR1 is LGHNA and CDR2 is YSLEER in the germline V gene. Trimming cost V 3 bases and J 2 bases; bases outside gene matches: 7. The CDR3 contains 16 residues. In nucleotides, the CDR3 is TGCGCCAGCAGCCATGAAGACAGGGTTCCCTACAATGAGCAGTTCTTC. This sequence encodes CASSHEDRVPYNEQFF.

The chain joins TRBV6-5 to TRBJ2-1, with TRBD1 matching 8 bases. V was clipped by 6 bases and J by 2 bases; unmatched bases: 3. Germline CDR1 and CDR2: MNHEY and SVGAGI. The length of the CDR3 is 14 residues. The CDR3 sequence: CASRRQGTYNEQFF. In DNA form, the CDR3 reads TGTGCCAGCAGACGACAGGGGACCTACAATGAGCAGTTCTTC.